The present TCR beta chain was sequenced within a study of identical twins. Study-level results: The models systematically underestimated how much out-of-frame TCR alpha was shared in monozygotic twins.

MiXCR, applied by TCRdb to the 5' RACE reads, yields one record per CDR3 protein. This table holds 350,000 to 600,000 distinct CDR3 sequences, about 14% found once. The germline CDR1 and CDR2 sequences are KGHSH and LQKENI. J gave up 1 base and V 2 bases, and 5 bases lay outside the gene matches. This CDR3 has 16 amino acids. The donors were all healthy and Caucasian. About this clonotype: Antigen specificity is unknown.

These data also formed part of another study, on yellow fever vaccine responses in identical twins.

The clonotype was recovered from a woman aged 18-35 years in good health. The gene calls are TRBV18 and TRBJ1-2, with 9 bases lining up with TRBD1. Sequencing was performed on CD4+ T cells sorted from blood. Here the CDR3 DNA reads TGTGCCAGCTCACCAATCGACAGGGGGGATAACTATGGCTACACCTTC. Its protein product is CASSPIDRGDNYGYTF. Combining the CDR3 with reference TRBV18 and TRBJ1-2 gives the whole variable domain NAGVMQNPRHLVRRRGQEARLRCSPMKGHSHVYWYRQLPEEGLKFMVYLQKENIIDESGMPKERFSAEFPKEGPSILRIQQVVRGDSAAYFCASSPIDRGDNYGYTFGSGTRLTVV.